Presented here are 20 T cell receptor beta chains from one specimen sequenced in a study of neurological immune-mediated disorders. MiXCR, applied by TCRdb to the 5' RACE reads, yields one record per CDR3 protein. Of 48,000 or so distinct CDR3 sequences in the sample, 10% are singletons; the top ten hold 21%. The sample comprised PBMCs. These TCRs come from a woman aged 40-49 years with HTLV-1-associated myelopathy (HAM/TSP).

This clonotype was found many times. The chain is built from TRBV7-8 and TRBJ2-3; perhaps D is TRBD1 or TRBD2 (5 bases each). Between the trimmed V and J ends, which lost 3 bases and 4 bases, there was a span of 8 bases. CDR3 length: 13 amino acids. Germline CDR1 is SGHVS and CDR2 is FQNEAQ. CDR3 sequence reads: CASSLRGPDTQYF. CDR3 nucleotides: TGTGCCAGCAGCTTGAGGGGCCCAGATACGCAGTATTTT. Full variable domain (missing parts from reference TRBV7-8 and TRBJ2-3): GAGVSQSPRYKVAKRGQDVALRCDPISGHVSLFWYQQALGQGPEFLTYFQNEAQLDKSGLPSDRFFAERPEGSVSTLKIQRTQQEDSAVYLCASSLRGPDTQYFGPGTRLTVL.

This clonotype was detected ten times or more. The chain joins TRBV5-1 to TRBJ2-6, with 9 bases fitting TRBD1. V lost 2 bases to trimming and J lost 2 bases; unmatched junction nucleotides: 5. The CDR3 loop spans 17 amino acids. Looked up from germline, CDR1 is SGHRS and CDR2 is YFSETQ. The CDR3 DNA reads TGCGCCAGCAGCTTTACAGGGGGCGCAGCTGGGGCCAACGTCCTGACTTTC. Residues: CASSFTGGAAGANVLTF.

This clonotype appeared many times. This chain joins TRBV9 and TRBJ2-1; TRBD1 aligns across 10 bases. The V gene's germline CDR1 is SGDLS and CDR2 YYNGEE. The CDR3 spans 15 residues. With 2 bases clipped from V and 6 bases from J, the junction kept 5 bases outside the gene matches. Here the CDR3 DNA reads TGTGCCAGCAGCGTCCGGGACAGGGGCGTCAATGAGCAGTTCTTC. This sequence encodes CASSVRDRGVNEQFF.

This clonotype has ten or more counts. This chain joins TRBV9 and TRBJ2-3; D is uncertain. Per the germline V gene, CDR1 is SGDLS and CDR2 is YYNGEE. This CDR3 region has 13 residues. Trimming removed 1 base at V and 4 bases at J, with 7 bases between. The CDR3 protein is CASSVYGSDTQYF. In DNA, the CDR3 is TGTGCCAGCAGCGTATATGGGTCAGATACGCAGTATTTT.

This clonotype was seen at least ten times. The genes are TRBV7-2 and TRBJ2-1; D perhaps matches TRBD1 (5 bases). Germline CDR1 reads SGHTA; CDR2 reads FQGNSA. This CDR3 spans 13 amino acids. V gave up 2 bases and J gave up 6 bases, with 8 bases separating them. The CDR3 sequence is CASSLRQGNEQFF. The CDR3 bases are TGTGCCAGCAGCTTACGCCAGGGCAATGAGCAGTTCTTC.

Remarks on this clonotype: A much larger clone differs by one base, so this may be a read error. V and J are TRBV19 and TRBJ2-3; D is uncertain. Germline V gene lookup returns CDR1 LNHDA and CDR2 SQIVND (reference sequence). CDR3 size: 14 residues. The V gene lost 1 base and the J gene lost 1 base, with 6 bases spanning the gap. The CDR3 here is CASSIGPGTDTQYF. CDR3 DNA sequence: TGTGCCAGTAGTATAGGACCGGGCACAGATACGCAGTATTTT.

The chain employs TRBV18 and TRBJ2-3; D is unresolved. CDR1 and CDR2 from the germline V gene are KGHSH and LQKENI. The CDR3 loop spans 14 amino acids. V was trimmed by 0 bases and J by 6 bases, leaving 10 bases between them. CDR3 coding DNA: TGTGCCAGCTCACCACCCAGCGTTTCGGATACGCAGTATTTT. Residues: CASSPPSVSDTQYF. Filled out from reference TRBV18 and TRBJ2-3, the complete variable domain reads NAGVMQNPRHLVRRRGQEARLRCSPMKGHSHVYWYRQLPEEGLKFMVYLQKENIIDESGMPKERFSAEFPKEGPSILRIQQVVRGDSAAYFCASSPPSVSDTQYFGPGTRLTVL.

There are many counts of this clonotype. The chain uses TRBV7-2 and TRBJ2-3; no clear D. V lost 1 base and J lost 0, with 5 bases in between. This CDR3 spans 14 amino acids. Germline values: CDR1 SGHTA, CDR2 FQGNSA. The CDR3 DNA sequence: TGTGCCAGCAGCTTAGGGATTAGCACAGATACGCAGTATTTT. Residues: CASSLGISTDTQYF.

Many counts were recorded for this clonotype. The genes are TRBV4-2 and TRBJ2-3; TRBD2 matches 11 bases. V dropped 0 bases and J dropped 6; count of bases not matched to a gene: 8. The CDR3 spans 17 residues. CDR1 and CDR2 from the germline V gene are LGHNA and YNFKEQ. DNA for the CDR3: TGTGCCAGCAGCCAAGATCTAGCGGGGGGCCTCAGTGATACGCAGTATTTT. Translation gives CASSQDLAGGLSDTQYF.

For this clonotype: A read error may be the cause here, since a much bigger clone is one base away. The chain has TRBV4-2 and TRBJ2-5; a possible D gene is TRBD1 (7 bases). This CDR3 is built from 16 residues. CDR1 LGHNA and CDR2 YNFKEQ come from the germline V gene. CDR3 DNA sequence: TGTGCCAGCAGCCAAGGGCAGGGGGGCCGGGGAGAGACCCGGTACTTC. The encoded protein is CASSQGQGGRGETRYF.

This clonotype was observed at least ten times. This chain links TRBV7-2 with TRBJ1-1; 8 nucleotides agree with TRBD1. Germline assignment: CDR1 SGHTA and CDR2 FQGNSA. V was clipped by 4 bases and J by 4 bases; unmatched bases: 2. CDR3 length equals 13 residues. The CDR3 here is CASSSQGGTEAFF. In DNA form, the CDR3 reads TGTGCCAGCAGCTCACAGGGGGGCACTGAAGCTTTCTTT.

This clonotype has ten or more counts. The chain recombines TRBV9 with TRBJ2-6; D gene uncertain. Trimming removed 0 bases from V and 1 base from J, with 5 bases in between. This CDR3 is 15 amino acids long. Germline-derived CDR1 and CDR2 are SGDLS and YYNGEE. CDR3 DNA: TGTGCCAGCAGCGTAGATAGTTCTGGGGCCAACGTCCTGACTTTC. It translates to CASSVDSSGANVLTF.

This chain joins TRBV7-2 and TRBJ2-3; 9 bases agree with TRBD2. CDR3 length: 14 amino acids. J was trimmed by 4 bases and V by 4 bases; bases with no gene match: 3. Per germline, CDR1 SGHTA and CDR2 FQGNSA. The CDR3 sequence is CASSSGLAADTQYF. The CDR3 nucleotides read TGTGCCAGCAGCTCGGGACTAGCAGCAGATACGCAGTATTTT.

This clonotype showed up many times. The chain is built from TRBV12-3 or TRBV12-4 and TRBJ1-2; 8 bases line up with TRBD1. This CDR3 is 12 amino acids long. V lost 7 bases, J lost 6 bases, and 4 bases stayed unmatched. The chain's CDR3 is CASTLDRDGYTF. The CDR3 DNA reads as TGTGCCAGCACACTGGACAGGGATGGCTACACCTTC.

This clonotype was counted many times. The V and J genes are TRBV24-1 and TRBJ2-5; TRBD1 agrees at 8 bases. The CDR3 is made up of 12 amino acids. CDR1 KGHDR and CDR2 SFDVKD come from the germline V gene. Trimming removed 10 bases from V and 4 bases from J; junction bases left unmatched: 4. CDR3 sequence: CATTGGGETQYF. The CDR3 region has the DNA TGTGCCACTACAGGGGGAGGAGAGACCCAGTACTTC.

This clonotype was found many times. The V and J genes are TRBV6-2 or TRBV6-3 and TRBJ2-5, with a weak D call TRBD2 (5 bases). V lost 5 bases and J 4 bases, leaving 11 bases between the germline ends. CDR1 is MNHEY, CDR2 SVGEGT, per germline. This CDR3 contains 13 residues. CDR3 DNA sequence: TGTGCCAGCAGTGGTAGCGCTCGAGAGACCCAGTACTTC. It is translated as CASSGSARETQYF.

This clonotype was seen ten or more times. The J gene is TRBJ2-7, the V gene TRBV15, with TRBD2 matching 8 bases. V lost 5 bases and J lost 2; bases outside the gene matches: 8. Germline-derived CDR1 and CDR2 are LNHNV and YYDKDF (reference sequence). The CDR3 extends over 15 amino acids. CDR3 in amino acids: CATSLAIAGPYEQYF. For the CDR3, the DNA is TGTGCCACCAGCCTCGCGATAGCGGGGCCCTACGAGCAGTACTTC.

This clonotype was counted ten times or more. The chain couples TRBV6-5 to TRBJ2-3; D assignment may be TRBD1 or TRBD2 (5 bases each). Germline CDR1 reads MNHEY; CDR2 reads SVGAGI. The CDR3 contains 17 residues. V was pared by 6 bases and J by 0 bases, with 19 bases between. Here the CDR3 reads CASSKTRQRASTDTQYF. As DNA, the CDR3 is TGTGCCAGCAGCAAAACTCGACAGAGGGCTAGCACAGATACGCAGTATTTT.

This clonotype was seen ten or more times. CDR3 in amino acids: CASSQDPVGAAQYF. The CDR3 nucleotides read TGCGCCAGCAGCCAAGACCCTGTGGGCGCGGCGCAGTACTTC. The rearrangement joins TRBV4-3 to TRBJ2-7; D uncertain. Trimming shortened V by 0 bases and J by 9 bases, and 15 bases separated the two germline ends. This CDR3 is 14 amino acids long. The germline CDR1 and CDR2 sequences are LGHNA and YSLEER.

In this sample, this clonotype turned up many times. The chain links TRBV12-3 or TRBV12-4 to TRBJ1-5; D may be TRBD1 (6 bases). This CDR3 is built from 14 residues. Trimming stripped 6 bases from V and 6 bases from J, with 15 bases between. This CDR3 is CASSSGGRSQPQHF. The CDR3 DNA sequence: TGTGCCAGCAGCTCGGGGGGGCGTAGTCAGCCCCAGCATTTT.